The source of this TCR beta chain is a study of blood T cell repertoires in COVID-19. Whole-study context: COVID-19 samples, acute and convalescent, were from the United States, Italy and Spain.

In the original workflow: It was from reference gene primer amplification that nucleated cell counts were estimated. Libraries were prepared by immunoSEQ multiplex PCR; TCRdb keeps only in-frame clonotypes and omits some of them. V and J calls and clone size follow that table, whereas D and trimming were derived from the DNA. The sample records some 70,000 clones, more than 70% being singletons. Germline V gene data show CDR1 as SEHNR and CDR2 as FQNEAQ (reference sequence). Trimming shortened V by 5 bases and J by 8 bases, and 7 bases separated the two germline ends. This CDR3 region has 12 residues.

The source is a woman between 70 and 85 years old with acute or convalescent COVID-19. The chain employs TRBV7-9 and TRBJ1-6; a possible D gene is TRBD1 (5 bases). The specimen was peripheral blood. The chain's CDR3 is CASSKQDSPLHF. CDR3 sequence (DNA): TGTGCCAGCAGCAAACAGGATTCACCCCTCCACTTT.